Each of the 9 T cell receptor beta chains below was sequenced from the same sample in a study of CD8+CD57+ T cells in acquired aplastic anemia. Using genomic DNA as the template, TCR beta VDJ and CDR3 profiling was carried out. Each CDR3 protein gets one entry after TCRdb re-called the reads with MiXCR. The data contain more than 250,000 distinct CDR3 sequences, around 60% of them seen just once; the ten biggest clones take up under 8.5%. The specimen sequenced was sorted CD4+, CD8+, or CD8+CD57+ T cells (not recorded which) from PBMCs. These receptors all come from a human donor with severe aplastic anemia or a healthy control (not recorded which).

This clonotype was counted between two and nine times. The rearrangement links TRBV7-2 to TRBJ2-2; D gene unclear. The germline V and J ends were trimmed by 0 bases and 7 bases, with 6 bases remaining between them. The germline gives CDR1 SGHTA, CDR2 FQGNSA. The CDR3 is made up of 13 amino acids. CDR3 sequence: CASSLAWVGELFF. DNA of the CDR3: TGTGCCAGCAGCTTAGCTTGGGTCGGGGAGCTGTTTTTT.

CDR3 protein: CSASFAGGINEQFF. CDR3 DNA: TGCAGTGCTAGCTTCGCGGGGGGGATCAATGAGCAGTTCTTC. The chain combines TRBV20-1 with TRBJ2-1; 9 bases are shared with TRBD2. The J segment lost 6 bases and the V segment lost 3 bases, leaving 6 bases of the junction unmatched. This CDR3 has 14 amino acids. The germline CDR1 and CDR2 sequences are DFQATT and SNEGSKA (reference sequence).

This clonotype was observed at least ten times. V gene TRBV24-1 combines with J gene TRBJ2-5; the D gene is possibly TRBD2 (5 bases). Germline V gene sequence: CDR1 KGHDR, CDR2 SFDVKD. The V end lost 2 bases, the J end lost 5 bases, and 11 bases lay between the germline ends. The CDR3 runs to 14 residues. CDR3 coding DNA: TGTGCCACCAGTGATTGGGGTTGGGAGGAGACCCAGTACTTC. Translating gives CATSDWGWEETQYF.

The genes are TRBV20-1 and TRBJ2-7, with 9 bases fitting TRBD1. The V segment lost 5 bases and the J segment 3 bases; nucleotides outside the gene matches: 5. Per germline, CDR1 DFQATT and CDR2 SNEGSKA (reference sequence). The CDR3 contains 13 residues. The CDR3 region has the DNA TGCAGTGCTCCGGGACAGGGTTTCTACGAGCAGTACTTC. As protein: CSAPGQGFYEQYF.

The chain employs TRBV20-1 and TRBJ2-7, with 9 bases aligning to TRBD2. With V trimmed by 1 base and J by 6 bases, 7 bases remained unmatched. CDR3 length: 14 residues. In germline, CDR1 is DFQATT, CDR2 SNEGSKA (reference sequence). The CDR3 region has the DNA TGCAGTGCTAGAGTTAGCGGGAGTGCGGGCGAGCAGTACTTC. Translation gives CSARVSGSAGEQYF.

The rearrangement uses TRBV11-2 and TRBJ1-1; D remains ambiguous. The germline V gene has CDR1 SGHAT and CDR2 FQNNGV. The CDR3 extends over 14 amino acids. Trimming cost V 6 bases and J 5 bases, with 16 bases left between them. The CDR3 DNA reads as TGTGCCAGCAGTTATCAGACGCGCGGGACTGAAGCTTTCTTT. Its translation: CASSYQTRGTEAFF.

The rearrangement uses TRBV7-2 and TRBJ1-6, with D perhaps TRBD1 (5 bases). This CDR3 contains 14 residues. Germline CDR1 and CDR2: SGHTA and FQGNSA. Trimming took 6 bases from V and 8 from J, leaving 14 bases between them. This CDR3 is CASSRRGRDSPLHF. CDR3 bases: TGTGCCAGCAGTCGGAGGGGTAGGGATTCACCCCTCCACTTT.

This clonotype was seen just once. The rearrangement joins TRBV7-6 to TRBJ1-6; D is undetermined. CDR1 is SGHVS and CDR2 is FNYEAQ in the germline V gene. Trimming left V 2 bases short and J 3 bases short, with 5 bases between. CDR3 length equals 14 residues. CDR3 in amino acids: CASSLTDYNSPLHF. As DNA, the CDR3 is TGTGCCAGCAGCTTAACCGACTATAATTCACCCCTCCACTTT.

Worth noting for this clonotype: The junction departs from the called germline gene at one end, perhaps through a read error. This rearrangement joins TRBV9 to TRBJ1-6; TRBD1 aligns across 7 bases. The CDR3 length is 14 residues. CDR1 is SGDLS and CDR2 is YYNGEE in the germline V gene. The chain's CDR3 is CASSVGQGGSPLYF. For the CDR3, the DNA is TGTGCCAGCAGCGTAGGACAGGGTGGATCACCCCTCTACTTT.